Listed here are 7 T cell receptor beta chains from one sample, sequenced in a study of patients and donors after allogeneic stem cell transplantation. In TCRdb, the RT-PCR reads were re-called with MiXCR into one record per CDR3 protein. Of hundreds of thousands of distinct CDR3 sequences in the sample, less than 15% were seen once. What was sequenced was blood, either unsorted or a sorted T cell fraction (not recorded which). These TCRs come from a human donor who was either an allogeneic HSCT recipient or a stem cell or donor lymphocyte infusion donor (not recorded which). It is not recorded whose cells these are; they may come from a transplant donor.

J is TRBJ2-3 and V is TRBV12-5, with TRBD1 identical over 7 bases. J was trimmed by 3 bases and V by 7 bases; bases with no gene match: 7. Germline loops: CDR1 LGHNT, CDR2 FRNRAP. There are 14 residues in the CDR3. CDR3: CASATGDGTDTQYF. CDR3 in DNA: TGTGCTAGTGCCACAGGGGATGGTACAGATACGCAGTATTTT.

The chain uses TRBV4-3 and TRBJ1-2; 9 bases agree with TRBD1. The germline gives CDR1 LGHNA, CDR2 YSLEER. The length of the CDR3 is 17 residues. The trim removed 1 base at V and 2 bases at J, leaving 8 bases unmatched. The CDR3 spells CASSQGSPGQGNYGYTF. The CDR3 DNA reads TGCGCCAGCAGCCAAGGATCCCCGGGACAGGGCAACTATGGCTACACCTTC.

The gene calls are TRBV7-3 and TRBJ2-1, with 8 bases that match TRBD2. The germline CDR1 and CDR2 sequences are SGHTA and FQGTGA. V shed 5 bases and J 7 bases; nucleotides not matched to a gene: 10. CDR3 size: 15 residues. CDR3 in amino acids: CASSNASGSWNEQFF. The CDR3 nucleotides are TGTGCCAGCAGCAACGCTAGCGGGTCGTGGAATGAGCAGTTCTTC.

This clonotype was detected a few times. The chain recombines TRBV18 with TRBJ2-7; maybe TRBD1 (6 bases). Per germline, CDR1 KGHSH and CDR2 LQKENI. CDR3 length: 15 residues. Trimming left V 2 bases short and J 2 bases short, with 13 bases between. The CDR3 is CASSPSRTAAYEQYF. The CDR3 DNA reads as TGTGCCAGCTCACCAAGCAGGACAGCCGCCTACGAGCAGTACTTC. Looking up the rest from reference TRBV18 and TRBJ2-7 gives the full variable domain: NAGVMQNPRHLVRRRGQEARLRCSPMKGHSHVYWYRQLPEEGLKFMVYLQKENIIDESGMPKERFSAEFPKEGPSILRIQQVVRGDSAAYFCASSPSRTAAYEQYFGPGTRLTVT.

This clonotype was detected a few times. V usage is TRBV20-1 and J usage is TRBJ2-4; TRBD1 aligns across 9 bases. The CDR3 is 13 residues long. Trimming cost V 3 bases and J 8 bases; bases outside gene matches: 5. CDR1 is DFQATT and CDR2 is SNEGSKA in the germline V gene (reference sequence). Here the CDR3 reads CSARGQGRDIQYF. CDR3 DNA: TGCAGTGCTAGGGGACAGGGAAGGGACATTCAGTACTTC.

A few counts support this clonotype. The CDR3 here is CASGGQDGNTIYF. The DNA of the CDR3 is TGTGCCAGCGGGGGACAGGACGGAAACACCATATATTTT. The chain carries TRBV6-6 and TRBJ1-3; TRBD1 matches 8 bases. This CDR3 has 13 residues. V lost 8 bases and J lost 4; bases outside the gene matches: 4. In germline, CDR1 is MNHNY, CDR2 SVGAGI (reference sequence).

The genes are TRBV19 and TRBJ1-2, with 8 bases aligning to TRBD1. The CDR3 consists of 14 residues. The J segment lost 7 bases and the V segment lost 1 base, leaving 5 bases of the junction unmatched. The germline CDR1 and CDR2 sequences are LNHDA and SQIVND (reference sequence). DNA of the CDR3: TGTGCCAGTAGTATAGCCCTCGGACAGGGTGGCTACACCTTC. Its protein is CASSIALGQGGYTF.